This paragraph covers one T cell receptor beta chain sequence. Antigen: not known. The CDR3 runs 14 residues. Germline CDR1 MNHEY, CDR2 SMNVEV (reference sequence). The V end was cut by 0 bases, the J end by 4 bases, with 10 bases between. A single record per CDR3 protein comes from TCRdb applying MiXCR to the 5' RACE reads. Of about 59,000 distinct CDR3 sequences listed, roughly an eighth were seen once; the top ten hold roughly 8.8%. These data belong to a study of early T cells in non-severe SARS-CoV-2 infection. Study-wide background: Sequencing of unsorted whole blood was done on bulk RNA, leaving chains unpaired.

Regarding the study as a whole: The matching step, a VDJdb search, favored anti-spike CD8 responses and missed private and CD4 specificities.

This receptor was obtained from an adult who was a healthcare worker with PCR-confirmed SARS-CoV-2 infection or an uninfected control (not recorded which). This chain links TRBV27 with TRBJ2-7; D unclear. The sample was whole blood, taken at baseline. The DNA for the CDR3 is TGTGCCAGCAGTTTATCAGGAAATCTGTACGAGCAGTACTTC. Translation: CASSLSGNLYEQYF.